This TCR beta chain was captured by sequencing in a study of shared clonotypes between healthy human individuals. V trimming: 4 bases; J trimming: 3 bases; junction bases outside the gene matches: 10. The CDR3 runs to 16 residues. From germline, CDR1 is SGHNT and CDR2 YYREEE (reference sequence). TCRdb keeps only in-frame clones here, not all; method: immunoSEQ multiplex PCR. The sample yields about 2 million clones, 85% to 95% seen once. The rearrangement uses TRBV5-4 and TRBJ2-7; the match to TRBD1 covers 10 bases. This clonotype originated in a man younger than 30 in good health. Source material: naive CD4+ T cells sorted from blood. Described subset: CD45RA+ positively selected. This chain's CDR3 is CASSAIPGTGVYEQYF. CDR3 bases: TGTGCCAGCAGCGCGATCCCCGGGACAGGGGTCTACGAGCAGTACTTC.